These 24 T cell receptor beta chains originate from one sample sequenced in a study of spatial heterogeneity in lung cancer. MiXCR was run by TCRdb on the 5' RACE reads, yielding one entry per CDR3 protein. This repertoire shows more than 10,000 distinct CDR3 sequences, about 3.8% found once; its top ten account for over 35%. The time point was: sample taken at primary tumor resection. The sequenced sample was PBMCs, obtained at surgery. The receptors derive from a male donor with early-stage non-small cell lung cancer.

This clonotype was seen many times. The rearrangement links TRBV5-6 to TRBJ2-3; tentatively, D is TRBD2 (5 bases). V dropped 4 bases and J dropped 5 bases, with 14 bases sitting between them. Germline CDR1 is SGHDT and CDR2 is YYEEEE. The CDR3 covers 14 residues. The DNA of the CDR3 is TGTGCCAGCAGCGGTTCCCGGGAACGAGATACGCAGTATTTT. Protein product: CASSGSRERDTQYF. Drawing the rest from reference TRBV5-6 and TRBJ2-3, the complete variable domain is DAGVTQSPTHLIKTRGQQVTLRCSPKSGHDTVSWYQQALGQGPQFIFQYYEEEERQRGNFPDRFSGHQFPNYSSELNVNALLLGDSALYLCASSGSRERDTQYFGPGTRLTVL.

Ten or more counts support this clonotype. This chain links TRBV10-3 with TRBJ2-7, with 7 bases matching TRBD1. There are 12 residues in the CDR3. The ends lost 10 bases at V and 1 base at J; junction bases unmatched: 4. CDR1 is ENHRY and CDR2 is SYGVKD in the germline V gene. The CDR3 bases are TGTGCCACCCAGGGACAGTCCTACGAGCAGTACTTC. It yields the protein CATQGQSYEQYF.

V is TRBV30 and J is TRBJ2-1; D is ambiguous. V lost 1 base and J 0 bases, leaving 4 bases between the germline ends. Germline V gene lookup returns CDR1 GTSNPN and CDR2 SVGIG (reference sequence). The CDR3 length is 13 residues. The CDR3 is CAWSDSSYNEQFF. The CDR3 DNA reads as TGTGCCTGGAGTGACAGCTCCTACAATGAGCAGTTCTTC.

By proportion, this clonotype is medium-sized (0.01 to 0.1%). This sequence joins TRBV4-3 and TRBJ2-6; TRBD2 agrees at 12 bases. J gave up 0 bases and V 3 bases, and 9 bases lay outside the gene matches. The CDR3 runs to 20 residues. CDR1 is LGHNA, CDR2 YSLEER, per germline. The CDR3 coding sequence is TGCGCCAGCAGCCACCTTGGACTAGCGGGATCCTGCTCTGGGGCCAACGTCCTGACTTTC. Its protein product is CASSHLGLAGSCSGANVLTF.

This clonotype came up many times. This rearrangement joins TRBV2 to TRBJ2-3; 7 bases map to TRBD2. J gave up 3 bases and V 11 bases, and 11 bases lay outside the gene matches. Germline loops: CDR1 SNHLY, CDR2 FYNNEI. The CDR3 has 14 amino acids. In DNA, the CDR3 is TGTGCCGGCGGGAGCCAGAGTATAACAGATACGCAGTATTTT. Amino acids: CAGGSQSITDTQYF.

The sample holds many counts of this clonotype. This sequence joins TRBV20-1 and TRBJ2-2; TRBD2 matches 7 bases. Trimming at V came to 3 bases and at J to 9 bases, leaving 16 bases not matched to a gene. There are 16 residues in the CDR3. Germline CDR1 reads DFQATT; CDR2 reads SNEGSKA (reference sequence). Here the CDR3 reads CSASGLGTVGSRELFF. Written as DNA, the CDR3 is TGCAGTGCTAGCGGACTAGGAACTGTCGGGAGCCGGGAGCTGTTTTTT.

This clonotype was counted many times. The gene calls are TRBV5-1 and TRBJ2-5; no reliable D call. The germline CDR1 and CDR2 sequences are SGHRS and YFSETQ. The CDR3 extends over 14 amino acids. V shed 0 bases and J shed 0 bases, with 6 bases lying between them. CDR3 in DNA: TGCGCCAGCAGCTTGGGGGGTAACCAAGAGACCCAGTACTTC. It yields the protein CASSLGGNQETQYF.

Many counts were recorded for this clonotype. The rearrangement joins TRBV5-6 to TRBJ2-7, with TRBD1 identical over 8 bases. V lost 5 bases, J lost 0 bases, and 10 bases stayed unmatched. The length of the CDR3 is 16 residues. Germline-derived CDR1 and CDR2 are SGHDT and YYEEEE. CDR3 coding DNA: TGTGCCAGCAGACTACGCGGGACAGGAGCCTCCTACGAGCAGTACTTC. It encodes CASRLRGTGASYEQYF.

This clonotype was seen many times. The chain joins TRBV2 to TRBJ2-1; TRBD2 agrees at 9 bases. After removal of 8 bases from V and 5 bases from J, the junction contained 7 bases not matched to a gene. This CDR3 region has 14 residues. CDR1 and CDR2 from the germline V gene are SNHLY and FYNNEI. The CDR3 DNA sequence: TGTGCCAGCTATAGCGGGAGCAGCGACAATGAGCAGTTCTTC. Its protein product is CASYSGSSDNEQFF.

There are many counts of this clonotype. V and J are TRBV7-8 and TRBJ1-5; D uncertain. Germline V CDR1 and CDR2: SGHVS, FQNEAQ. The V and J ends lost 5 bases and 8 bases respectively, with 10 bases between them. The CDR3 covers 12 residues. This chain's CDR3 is CASSAGFEPQHF. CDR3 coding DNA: TGTGCCAGCAGCGCCGGTTTCGAGCCCCAGCATTTT.

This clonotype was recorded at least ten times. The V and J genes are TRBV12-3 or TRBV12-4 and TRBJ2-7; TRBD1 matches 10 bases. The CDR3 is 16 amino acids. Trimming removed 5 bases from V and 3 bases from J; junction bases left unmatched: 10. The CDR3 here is CASSPTRDRGIYEQYF. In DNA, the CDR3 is TGTGCCAGCAGTCCGACTCGGGACAGGGGAATCTACGAGCAGTACTTC.

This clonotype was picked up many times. CDR3 loop: CSARDQGVNTEAFF. CDR3 DNA sequence: TGCAGTGCTAGAGATCAGGGGGTAAACACTGAAGCTTTCTTT. This chain uses TRBV20-1 with TRBJ1-1; 7 positions match TRBD1. Trimming cost V 0 bases and J 2 bases; bases outside gene matches: 3. Germline CDR1 and CDR2: DFQATT and SNEGSKA (reference sequence). The length of the CDR3 is 14 residues.

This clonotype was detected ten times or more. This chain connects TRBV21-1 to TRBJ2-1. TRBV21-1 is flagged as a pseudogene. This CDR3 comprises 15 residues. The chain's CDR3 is CASSKAGLRYNEQFF. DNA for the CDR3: TGTGCCAGCAGCAAAGCGGGGCTACGCTACAATGAGCAGTTCTTC.

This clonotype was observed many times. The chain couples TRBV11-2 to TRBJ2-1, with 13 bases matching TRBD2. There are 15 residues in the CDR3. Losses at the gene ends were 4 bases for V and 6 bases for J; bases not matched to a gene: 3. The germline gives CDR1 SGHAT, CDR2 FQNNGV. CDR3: CASSSTSGRANEQFF. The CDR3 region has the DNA TGTGCCAGCAGCTCAACTAGCGGGAGGGCCAATGAGCAGTTCTTC. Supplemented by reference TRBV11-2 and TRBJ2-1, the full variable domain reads EAGVAQSPRYKIIEKRQSVAFWCNPISGHATLYWYQQILGQGPKLLIQFQNNGVVDDSQLPKDRFSAERLKGVDSTLKIQPAKLEDSAVYLCASSSTSGRANEQFFGPGTRLTVL.

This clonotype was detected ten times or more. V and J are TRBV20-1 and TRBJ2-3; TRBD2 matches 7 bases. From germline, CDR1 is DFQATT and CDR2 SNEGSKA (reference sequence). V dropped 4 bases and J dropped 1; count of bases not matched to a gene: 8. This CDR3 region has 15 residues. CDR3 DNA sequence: TGCAGTGCTACCCCCCTAGCGGACCGCACAGATACGCAGTATTTT. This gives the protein CSATPLADRTDTQYF.

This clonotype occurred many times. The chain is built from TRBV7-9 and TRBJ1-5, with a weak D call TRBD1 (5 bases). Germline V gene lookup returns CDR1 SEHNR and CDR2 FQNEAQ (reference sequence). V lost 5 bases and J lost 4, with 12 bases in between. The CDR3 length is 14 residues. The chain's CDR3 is CASSATGGNQPQHF. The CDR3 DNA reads TGTGCCAGCAGCGCCACCGGGGGTAATCAGCCCCAGCATTTT.

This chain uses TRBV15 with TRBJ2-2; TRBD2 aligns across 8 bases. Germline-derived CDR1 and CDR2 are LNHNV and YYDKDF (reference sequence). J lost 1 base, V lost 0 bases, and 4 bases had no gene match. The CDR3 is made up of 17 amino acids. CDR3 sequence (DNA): TGTGCCACCAGCAGAGATACTAGCGGAGGGAACACCGGGGAGCTGTTTTTT. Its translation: CATSRDTSGGNTGELFF.

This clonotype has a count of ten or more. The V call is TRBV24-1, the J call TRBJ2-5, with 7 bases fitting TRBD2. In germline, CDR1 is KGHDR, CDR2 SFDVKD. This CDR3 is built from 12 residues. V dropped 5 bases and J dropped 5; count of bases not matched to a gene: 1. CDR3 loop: CATSAGGETQYF. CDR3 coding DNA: TGTGCCACCAGTGCCGGGGGGGAGACCCAGTACTTC.

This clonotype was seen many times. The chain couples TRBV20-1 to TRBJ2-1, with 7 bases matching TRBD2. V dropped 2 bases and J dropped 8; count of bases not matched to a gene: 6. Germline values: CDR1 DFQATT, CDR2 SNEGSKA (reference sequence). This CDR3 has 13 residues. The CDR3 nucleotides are TGCAGTGCTAGATCGGGAGGCTTCGATGAGCAGTTCTTC. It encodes CSARSGGFDEQFF.

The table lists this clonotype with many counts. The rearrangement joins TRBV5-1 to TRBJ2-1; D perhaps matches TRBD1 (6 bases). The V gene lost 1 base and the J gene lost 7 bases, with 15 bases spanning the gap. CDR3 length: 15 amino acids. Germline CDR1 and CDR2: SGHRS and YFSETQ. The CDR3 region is CASSLLTGSANEQFF. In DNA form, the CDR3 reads TGCGCCAGCAGCTTGCTAACAGGGTCGGCGAATGAGCAGTTCTTC.

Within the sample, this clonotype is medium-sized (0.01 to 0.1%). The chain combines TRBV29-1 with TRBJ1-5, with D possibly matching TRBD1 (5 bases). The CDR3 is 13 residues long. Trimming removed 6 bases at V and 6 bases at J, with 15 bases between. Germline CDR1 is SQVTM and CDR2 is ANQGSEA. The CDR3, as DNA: TGCAGCGTGGGCCTCGGGGGGGGTCAGCCCCAGCATTTT. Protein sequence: CSVGLGGGQPQHF. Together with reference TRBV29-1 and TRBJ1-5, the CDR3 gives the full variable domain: SAVISQKPSRDICQRGTSLTIQCQVDSQVTMMFWYRQQPGQSLTLIATANQGSEATYESGFVIDKFPISRPNLTFSTLTVSNMSPEDSSIYLCSVGLGGGQPQHFGDGTRLSIL.

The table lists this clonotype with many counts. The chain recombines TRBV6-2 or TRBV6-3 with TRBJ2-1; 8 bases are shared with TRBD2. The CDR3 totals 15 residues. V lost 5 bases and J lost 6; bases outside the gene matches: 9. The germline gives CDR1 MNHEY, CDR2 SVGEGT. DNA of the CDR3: TGTGCCAGCAGTCACGCCGGGACTAGTGTCAATGAGCAGTTCTTC. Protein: CASSHAGTSVNEQFF.

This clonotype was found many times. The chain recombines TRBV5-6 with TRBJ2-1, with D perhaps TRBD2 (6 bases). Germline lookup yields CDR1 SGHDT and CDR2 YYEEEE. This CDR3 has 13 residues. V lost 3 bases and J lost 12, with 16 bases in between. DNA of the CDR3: TGTGCCAGCAGCTGGGGGGAAGTAAGGGTGCAGTTCTTC. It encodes CASSWGEVRVQFF.

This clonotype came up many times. The DNA for the CDR3 is TGTGCCAGCAGCAACGCCTTGACTAGCGGGAGAGACGGGGAGCTGTTTTTT. Encoded protein: CASSNALTSGRDGELFF. The V and J genes are TRBV5-5 and TRBJ2-2; 12 bases are shared with TRBD2. Germline V gives CDR1 SGHKS, CDR2 YYEKEE (reference sequence). This CDR3 contains 17 residues. V lost 4 bases, J lost 7 bases, and 11 bases stayed unmatched.